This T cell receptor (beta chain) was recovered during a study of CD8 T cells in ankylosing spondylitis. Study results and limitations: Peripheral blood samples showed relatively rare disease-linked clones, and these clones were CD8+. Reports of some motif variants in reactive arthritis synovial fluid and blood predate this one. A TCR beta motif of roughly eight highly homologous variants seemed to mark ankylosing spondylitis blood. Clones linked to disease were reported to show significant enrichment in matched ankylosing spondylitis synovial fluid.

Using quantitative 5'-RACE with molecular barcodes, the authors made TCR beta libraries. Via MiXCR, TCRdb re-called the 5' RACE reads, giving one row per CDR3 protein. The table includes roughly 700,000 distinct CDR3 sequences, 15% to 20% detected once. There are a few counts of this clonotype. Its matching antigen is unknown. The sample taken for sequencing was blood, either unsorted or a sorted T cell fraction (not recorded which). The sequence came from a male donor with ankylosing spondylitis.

CDR3 loop: CATSVGGVTSGKFEQYF. The CDR3 DNA is TGTGCCACCAGTGTGGGGGGAGTGACTAGCGGGAAATTCGAGCAGTACTTC. The rearrangement joins TRBV24-1 to TRBJ2-7; the match to TRBD2 covers 11 bases. The germline V gene encodes CDR1 KGHDR and CDR2 SFDVKD. The CDR3 sequence is 17 residues long. The V gene end was trimmed by 5 bases and the J gene end by 6 bases; junction bases not matched to a gene: 14.